This T cell receptor beta chain was recovered during a study of shared clonotypes between healthy human individuals. Overall study: A couple of female and a few male donors aged 18 to 49 were enrolled.

The CDR3 length is 15 residues. The germline gives CDR1 SGHKS, CDR2 YYEKEE (reference sequence). Evenly divided among several immunoSEQ plates was the genomic DNA of each subset. The repertoire was sequenced with immunoSEQ multiplex PCR; TCRdb's copy has only in-frame clones and lacks some. This table has some 510,000 clones, less than 85% appearing once. Some 100 million PBMCs went into genomic DNA for unsorted samples. The clonotype comes from a woman between 35 and 50 years old in good health. Some clones in this sample may be carry-over from other donors' samples. The chain employs TRBV5-5 and TRBJ2-5; D remains ambiguous. The J call is doubtful: the DNA matches TRBJ2-7 better. Sequencing used PBMCs. In nucleotides, the CDR3 is TGTGCCAGCAGCTTGGCCTCTATTCTACTCTACGAGCAGTACTTC. Translating it yields CASSLASILLYEQYF.